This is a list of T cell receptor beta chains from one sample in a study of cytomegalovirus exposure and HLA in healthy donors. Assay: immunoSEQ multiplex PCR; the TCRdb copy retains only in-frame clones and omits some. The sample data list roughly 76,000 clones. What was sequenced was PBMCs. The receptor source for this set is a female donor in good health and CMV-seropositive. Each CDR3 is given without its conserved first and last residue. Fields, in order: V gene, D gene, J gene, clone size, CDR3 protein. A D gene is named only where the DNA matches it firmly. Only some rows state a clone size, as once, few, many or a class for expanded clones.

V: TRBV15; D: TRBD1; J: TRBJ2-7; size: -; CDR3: ATSRPSGGTLSYEQY
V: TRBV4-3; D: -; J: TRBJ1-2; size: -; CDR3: ASSQVEEGHRGYT
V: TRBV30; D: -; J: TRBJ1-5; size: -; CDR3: ALGGSGNQPQH
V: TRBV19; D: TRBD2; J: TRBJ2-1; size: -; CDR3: ASSPRGGLAGPNEQF
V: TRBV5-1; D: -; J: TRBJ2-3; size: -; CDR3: ASSGGTESSTDTQY
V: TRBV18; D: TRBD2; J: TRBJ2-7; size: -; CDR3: ASSPMNAGVTNSEQY
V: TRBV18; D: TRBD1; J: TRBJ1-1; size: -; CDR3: ASSPAGGPMNTEAF
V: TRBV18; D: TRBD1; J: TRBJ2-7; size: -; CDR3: ASSPGQGPGYEQY
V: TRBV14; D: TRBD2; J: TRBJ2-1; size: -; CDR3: ASSQLAGARNEQF
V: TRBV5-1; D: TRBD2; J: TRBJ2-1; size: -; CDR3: ASRPLAGGSDEQF
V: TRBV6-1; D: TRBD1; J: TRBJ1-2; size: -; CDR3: ASSEASGGGNYGYT
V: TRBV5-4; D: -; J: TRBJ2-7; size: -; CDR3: ASSKPTTYEQY
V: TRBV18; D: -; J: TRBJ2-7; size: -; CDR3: ASSPAPTESAYEQY
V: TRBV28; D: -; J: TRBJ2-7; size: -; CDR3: ASRIGQSQQY
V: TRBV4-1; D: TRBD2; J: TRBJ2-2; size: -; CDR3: ASSQVWTASGLAGELF
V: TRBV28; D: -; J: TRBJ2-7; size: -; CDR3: ASGKGDAYEQY
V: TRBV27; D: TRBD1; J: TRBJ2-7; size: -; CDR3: ASSERDRAFAYEQY
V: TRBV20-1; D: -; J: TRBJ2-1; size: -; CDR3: SAGDNGEQF
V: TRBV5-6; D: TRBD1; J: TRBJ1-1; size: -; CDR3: ASSFLGTGGINTEAF
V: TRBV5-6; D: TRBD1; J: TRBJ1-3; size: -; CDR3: ASSAAGGGNTIY
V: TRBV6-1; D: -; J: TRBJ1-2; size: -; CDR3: ASSELLYGYT
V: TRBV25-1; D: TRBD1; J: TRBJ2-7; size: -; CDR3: ASSYSGTGTDEQY
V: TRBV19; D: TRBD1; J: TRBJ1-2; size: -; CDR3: ASSVQGDGDDGYT
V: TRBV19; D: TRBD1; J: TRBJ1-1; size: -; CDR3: ASSIQGARETEAF
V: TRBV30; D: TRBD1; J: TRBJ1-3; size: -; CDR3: AWSAAGTGVRGNNIY
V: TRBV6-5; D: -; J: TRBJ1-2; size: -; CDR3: ASRTGGGYT
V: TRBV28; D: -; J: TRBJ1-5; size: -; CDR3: ASSGSGIHQPQH
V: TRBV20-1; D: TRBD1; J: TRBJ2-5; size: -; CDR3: SVNRGETQY
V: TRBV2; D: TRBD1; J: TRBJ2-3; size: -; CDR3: ASKAETGSDTQY
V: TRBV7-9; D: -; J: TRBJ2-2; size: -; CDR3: ASSLAQGGAGELF
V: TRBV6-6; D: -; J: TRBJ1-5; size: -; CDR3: ASSQGGYSNQPQH
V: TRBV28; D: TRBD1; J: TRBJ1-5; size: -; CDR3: ASSLLGRGDQPQH
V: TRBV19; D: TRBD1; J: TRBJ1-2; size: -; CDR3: ASSATGGGGPKGYT
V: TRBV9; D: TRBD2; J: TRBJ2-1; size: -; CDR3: ASSVSGGGGNEQF
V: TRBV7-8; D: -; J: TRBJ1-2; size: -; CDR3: ASSLAWDKLFNYGYT
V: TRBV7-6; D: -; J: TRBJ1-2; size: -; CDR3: ASSLAPTDYGYT
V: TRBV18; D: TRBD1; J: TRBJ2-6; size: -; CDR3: ASSPGTGGAFGANVLT
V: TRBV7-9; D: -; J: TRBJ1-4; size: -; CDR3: ASSRGTEDEKLF
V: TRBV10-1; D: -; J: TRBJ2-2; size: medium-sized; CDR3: ASSAGTEAGELF
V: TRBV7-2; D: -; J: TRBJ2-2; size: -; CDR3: ASSFGNGDTGELF
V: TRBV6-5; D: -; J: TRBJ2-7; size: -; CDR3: ASSPILGNDEQY
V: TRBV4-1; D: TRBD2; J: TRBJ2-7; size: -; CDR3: ASSQGAGGPSYEQY
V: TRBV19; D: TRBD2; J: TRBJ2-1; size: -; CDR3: ASSIGGDNEQF
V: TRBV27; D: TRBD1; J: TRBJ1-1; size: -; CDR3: ASSWNRGTEAF
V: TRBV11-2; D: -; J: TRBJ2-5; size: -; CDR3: ASSRRGAPETQY
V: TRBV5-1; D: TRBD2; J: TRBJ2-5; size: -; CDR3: ASSLGTSGGETQY
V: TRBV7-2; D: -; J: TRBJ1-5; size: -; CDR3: ASSLSQGPNQPQH
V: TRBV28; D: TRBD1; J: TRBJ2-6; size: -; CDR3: ASSFLWDRASSGANVLT
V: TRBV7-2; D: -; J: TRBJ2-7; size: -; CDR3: ASSLGLLSSYEQY
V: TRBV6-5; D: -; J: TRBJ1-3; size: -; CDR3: ASRRGNTIY
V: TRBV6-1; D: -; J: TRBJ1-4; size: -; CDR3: ASSESERGDEKLF
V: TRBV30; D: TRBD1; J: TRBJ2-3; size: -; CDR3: AGSISGTGTDTQY
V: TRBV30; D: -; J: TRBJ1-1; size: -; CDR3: AWGAGSDTEAF
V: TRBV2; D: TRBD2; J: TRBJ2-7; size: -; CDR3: ASNPGGIYEQY
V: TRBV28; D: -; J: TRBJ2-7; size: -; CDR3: ASRHGLIVASEQY
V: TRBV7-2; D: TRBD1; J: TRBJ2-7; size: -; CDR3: ASSLGDRGYEQY
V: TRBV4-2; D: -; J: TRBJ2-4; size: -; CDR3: ASSPGGGETKNIQY
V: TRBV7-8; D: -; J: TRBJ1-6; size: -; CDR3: ASSLARDNSPLH